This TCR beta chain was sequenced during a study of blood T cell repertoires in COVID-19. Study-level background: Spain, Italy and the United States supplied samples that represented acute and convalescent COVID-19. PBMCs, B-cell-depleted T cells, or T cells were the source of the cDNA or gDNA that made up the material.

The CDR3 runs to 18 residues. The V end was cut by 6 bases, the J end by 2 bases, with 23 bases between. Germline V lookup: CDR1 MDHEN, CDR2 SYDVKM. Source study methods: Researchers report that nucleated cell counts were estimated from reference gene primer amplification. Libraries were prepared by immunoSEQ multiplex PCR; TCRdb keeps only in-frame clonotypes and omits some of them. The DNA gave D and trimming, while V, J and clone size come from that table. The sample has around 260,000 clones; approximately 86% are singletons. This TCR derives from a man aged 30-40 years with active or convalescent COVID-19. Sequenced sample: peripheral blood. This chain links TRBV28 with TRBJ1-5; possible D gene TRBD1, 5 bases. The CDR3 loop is CASSATHLQGAGNQPQHF. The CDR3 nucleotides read TGTGCCAGCAGCGCGACTCACCTCCAAGGGGCAGGCAATCAGCCCCAGCATTTT.